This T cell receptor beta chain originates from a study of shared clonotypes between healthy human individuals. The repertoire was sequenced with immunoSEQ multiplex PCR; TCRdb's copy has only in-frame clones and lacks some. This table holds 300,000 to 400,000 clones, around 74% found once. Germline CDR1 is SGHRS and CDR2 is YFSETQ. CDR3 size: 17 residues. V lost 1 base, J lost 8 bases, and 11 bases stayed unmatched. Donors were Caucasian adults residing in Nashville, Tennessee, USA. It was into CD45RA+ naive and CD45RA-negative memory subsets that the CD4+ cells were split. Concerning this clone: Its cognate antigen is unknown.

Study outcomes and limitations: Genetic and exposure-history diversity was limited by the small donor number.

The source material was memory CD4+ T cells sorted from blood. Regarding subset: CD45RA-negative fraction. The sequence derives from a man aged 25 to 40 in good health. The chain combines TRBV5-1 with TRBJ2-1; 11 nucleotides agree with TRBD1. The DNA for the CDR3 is TGCGCCAGCAGCTTGAAGAGCATCTGGACAGGGGGCGATGAGCAGTTCTTC. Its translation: CASSLKSIWTGGDEQFF.